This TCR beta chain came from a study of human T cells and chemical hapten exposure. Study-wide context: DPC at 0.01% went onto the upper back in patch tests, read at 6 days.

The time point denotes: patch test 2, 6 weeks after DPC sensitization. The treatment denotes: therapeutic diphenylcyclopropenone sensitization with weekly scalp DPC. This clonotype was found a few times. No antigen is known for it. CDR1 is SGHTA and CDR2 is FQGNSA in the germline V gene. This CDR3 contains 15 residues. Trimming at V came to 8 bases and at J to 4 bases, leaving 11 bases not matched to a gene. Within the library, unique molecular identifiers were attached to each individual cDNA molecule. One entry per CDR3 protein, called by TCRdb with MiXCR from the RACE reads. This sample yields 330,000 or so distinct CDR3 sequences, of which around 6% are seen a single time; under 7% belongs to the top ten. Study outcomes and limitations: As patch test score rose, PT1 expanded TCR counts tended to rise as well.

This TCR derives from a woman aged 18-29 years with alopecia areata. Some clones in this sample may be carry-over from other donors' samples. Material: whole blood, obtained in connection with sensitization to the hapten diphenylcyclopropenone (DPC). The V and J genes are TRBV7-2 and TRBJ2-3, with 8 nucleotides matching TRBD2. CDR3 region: CASEYGGGLSDTQYF. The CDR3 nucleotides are TGTGCCAGCGAATACGGGGGGGGCCTTTCAGATACGCAGTATTTT.